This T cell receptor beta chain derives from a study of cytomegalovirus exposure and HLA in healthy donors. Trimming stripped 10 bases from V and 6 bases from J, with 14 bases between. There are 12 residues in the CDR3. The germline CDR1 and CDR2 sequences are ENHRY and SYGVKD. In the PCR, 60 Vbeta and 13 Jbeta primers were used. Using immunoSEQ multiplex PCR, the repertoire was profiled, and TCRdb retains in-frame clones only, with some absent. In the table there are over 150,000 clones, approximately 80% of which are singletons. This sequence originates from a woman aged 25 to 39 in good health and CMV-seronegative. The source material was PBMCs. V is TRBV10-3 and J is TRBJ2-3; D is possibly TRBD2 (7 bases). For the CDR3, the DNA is TGTGCCAGTGGGGGGGGCCCGGATACGCAGTATTTT. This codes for CASGGGPDTQYF.